This TCR beta chain was sequenced for a study of glioma-infiltrating T cells. Whole-study findings and limits: Gliomas, especially low-grade, showed above-expected tissue-blood divergence; non-neoplastic patients showed below. Very few CDR3 sequences were shared between tissue and blood.

The iRepertoire nested amplicon-rescue multiplex PCR amplified TCR alpha and beta CDR3s from RNA. One-step reverse transcription and amplification started from approximately 100-400 ng of tissue mRNA or PBMC total RNA. In TCRdb, the multiplex PCR reads were re-called with MiXCR into one record per CDR3 protein. The sample carries around 100,000 distinct CDR3 sequences, approximately 28% recorded once. Ten or more counts support this clonotype. As yet, its antigen is unknown. The CDR3 extends over 14 amino acids. Germline CDR1 reads LGHNA; CDR2 reads YNFKEQ. Between the trimmed V and J ends, which lost 2 bases and 5 bases, there was a span of 10 bases.

This chain uses TRBV4-2 with TRBJ1-5; D remains ambiguous. The receptor's source is a human donor with low-grade glioma or glioblastoma, undergoing nonglioma brain surgery, or in good health (not recorded which). The source material was glioma tissue, nonneoplastic brain tissue, or PBMCs (not recorded which). The CDR3 nucleotides are TGTGCCAGCAGCCAACCCAACGGTGATCAGCCCCAGCATTTT. The encoded protein is CASSQPNGDQPQHF.